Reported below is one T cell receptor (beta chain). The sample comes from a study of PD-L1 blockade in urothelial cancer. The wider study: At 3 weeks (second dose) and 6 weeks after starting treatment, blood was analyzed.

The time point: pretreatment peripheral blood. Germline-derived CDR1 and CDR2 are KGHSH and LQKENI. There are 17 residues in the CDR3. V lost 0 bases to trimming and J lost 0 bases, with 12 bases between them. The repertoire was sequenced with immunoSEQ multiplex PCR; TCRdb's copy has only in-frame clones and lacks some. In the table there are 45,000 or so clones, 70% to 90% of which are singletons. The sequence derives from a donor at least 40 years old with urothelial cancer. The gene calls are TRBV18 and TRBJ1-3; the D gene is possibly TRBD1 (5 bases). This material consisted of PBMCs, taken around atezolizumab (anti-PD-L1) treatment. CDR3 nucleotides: TGTGCCAGCTCACCACCGGCGGGACTCCGCTCTGGAAACACCATATATTTT. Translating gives CASSPPAGLRSGNTIYF.